A single sample is the source of the 25 T cell receptor beta chains below, sequenced in a study of blood T cell repertoires in COVID-19. Sequenced by immunoSEQ multiplex PCR; TCRdb stores in-frame clones only, minus some. This table holds some 54,000 clones, about 91% found once. Material for sequencing was peripheral blood. These TCRs come from a man aged 55 to 69 with acute or convalescent COVID-19.

The chain uses TRBV28 and TRBJ1-6; 8 bases are a match to TRBD1. The CDR3 extends over 17 amino acids. Germline CDR1 and CDR2: MDHEN and SYDVKM. The J segment lost 9 bases and the V segment lost 6 bases, leaving 16 bases of the junction unmatched. The CDR3 is CASSQSQRTGWFSPLHF. The CDR3 coding sequence is TGTGCCAGCAGCCAAAGCCAGCGGACAGGGTGGTTTTCACCCCTCCACTTT. Full variable domain (remainder filled in from reference TRBV28 and TRBJ1-6): DVKVTQSSRYLVKRTGEKVFLECVQDMDHENMFWYRQDPGLGLRLIYFSYDVKMKEKGDIPEGYSVSREKKERFSLILESASTNQTSMYLCASSQSQRTGWFSPLHFGNGTRLTVT.

The chain recombines TRBV11-3 with TRBJ2-5; D unresolved. The CDR3 totals 13 residues. V was cut by 5 bases and J by 5 bases, with 12 bases left in between. The V gene's germline CDR1 is SGHNT and CDR2 YENEEA. The CDR3 DNA sequence: TGTGCCAGCAGCCTCTCGACCGGGGAGACCCAGTACTTC. Translating gives CASSLSTGETQYF.

The gene calls are TRBV5-1 and TRBJ2-3, with TRBD2 matching over 7 bases. The CDR3 spans 13 residues. J lost 5 bases, V lost 6 bases, and 6 bases had no gene match. CDR1 and CDR2 from the germline V gene are SGHRS and YFSETQ. CDR3 coding DNA: TGCGCCAGCATGACGGTAGCGGGAGATACGCAGTATTTT. As protein: CASMTVAGDTQYF. Supplemented by reference TRBV5-1 and TRBJ2-3, the full variable domain reads KAGVTQTPRYLIKTRGQQVTLSCSPISGHRSVSWYQQTPGQGLQFLFEYFSETQRNKGNFPGRFSGRQFSNSRSEMNVSTLELGDSALYLCASMTVAGDTQYFGPGTRLTVL.

The chain couples TRBV27 to TRBJ1-5; D may be TRBD1 (5 bases). The ends were cut back, 6 bases at V and 1 base at J, with 16 bases in the middle. CDR3 size: 16 residues. Germline V CDR1 and CDR2: MNHEY, SMNVEV (reference sequence). The CDR3, as DNA: TGTGCCAGCAGAGGCAGGGAGGGATACAGCAATCAGCCCCAGCATTTT. Translation gives CASRGREGYSNQPQHF.

This chain links TRBV9 with TRBJ2-7; possibly TRBD2 for D (5 bases). The length of the CDR3 is 15 residues. V shed 3 bases and J shed 2 bases, with 15 bases lying between them. The germline gives CDR1 SGDLS, CDR2 YYNGEE. In DNA, the CDR3 is TGTGCCAGCAGCGCCGGGATGGCAGGAGCCTACGAGCAGTACTTC. Amino acids: CASSAGMAGAYEQYF.

This clone was detected once. V and J are TRBV5-4 and TRBJ2-3, with 10 nucleotides matching TRBD1. J was trimmed by 1 base and V by 5 bases; bases with no gene match: 4. The CDR3 is 15 amino acids. The germline V gene has CDR1 SGHNT and CDR2 YYREEE (reference sequence). DNA for the CDR3: TGTGCCAGCAGGCGGGACAGGGGAGGCACAGATACGCAGTATTTT. This codes for CASRRDRGGTDTQYF.

The chain recombines TRBV5-1 with TRBJ2-1; TRBD1 agrees at 8 bases. The CDR3 contains 14 residues. The germline V gene has CDR1 SGHRS and CDR2 YFSETQ. With V trimmed by 7 bases and J by 0 bases, 3 bases remained unmatched. CDR3 coding DNA: TGCGCCAGCCAACAGGGGGACTCCTACAATGAGCAGTTCTTC. This translates into CASQQGDSYNEQFF.

The chain carries TRBV5-1 and TRBJ1-4, with D possibly TRBD1 on 6 matching bases. CDR1 and CDR2 (germline): SGHRS, YFSETQ. This CDR3 is 15 amino acids long. Trimming removed 0 bases at V and 7 bases at J, with 13 bases between. CDR3 in DNA: TGCGCCAGCAGCTTGGGAGGTACAGGGACTGAAAAACTGTTTTTT. Translation: CASSLGGTGTEKLFF. Variable domain in full (rest from reference TRBV5-1 and TRBJ1-4): KAGVTQTPRYLIKTRGQQVTLSCSPISGHRSVSWYQQTPGQGLQFLFEYFSETQRNKGNFPGRFSGRQFSNSRSEMNVSTLELGDSALYLCASSLGGTGTEKLFFGSGTQLSVL.

In its sample, this clone was seen a few times. The gene calls are TRBV12-3 or TRBV12-4 and TRBJ2-5, with no clear D. CDR3 length equals 13 residues. V was shortened by 6 bases and J by 4 bases, with 12 bases between the two germline ends. CDR3 residues: CASSRRRGETQYF. The CDR3 DNA reads TGTGCCAGCAGCCGACGGAGAGGAGAGACCCAGTACTTC.

The V call is TRBV25-1, the J call TRBJ2-5, with TRBD1 matching over 7 bases. V lost 6 bases, J lost 4 bases, and 5 bases stayed unmatched. This CDR3 comprises 13 residues. Germline assignment: CDR1 MGHDK and CDR2 SYGVNS. CDR3: CASSHRGVETQYF. CDR3 bases: TGTGCCAGCAGCCACAGGGGAGTAGAGACCCAGTACTTC. Drawing the rest from reference TRBV25-1 and TRBJ2-5, the complete variable domain is EADIYQTPRYLVIGTGKKITLECSQTMGHDKMYWYQQDPGMELHLIHYSYGVNSTEKGDLSSESTVSRIRTEHFPLTLESARPSHTSQYLCASSHRGVETQYFGPGTRLLVL.

This chain links TRBV2 with TRBJ2-2; 8 positions agree with TRBD1. The germline V gene encodes CDR1 SNHLY and CDR2 FYNNEI. V lost 6 bases and J lost 4; bases outside the gene matches: 13. There are 17 residues in the CDR3. CDR3 loop: CASSPHPDRVVTGELFF. The DNA for the CDR3 is TGTGCCAGCAGCCCCCACCCGGACAGGGTAGTCACCGGGGAGCTGTTTTTT.

The sample holds a few counts of this clone. Other DNA sequences in the sample encode the same CDR3. The genes are TRBV7-2 and TRBJ2-5; 10 bases fit TRBD1. Trimming cost V 6 bases and J 5 bases; bases outside gene matches: 9. Germline CDR1 is SGHTA and CDR2 is FQGNSA. The CDR3 runs 15 residues. This CDR3 reads CASSPDRGPGETQYF. The CDR3 coding sequence is TGTGCCAGCAGTCCCGACAGGGGGCCTGGGGAGACCCAGTACTTC.

The gene calls are TRBV11-3 and TRBJ2-1; 7 nucleotides align to TRBD2. The CDR3 is made up of 13 amino acids. Trimming removed 1 base from V and 9 bases from J; junction bases left unmatched: 3. CDR1 and CDR2 (germline): SGHNT, YENEEA. The CDR3 DNA reads as TGTGCCAGCAGCTTAGGGGGAGGGCTTGAGCAGTTCTTC. Its protein product is CASSLGGGLEQFF.

This rearrangement joins TRBV11-3 to TRBJ2-1, with TRBD2 matching 9 bases. This CDR3 has 16 residues. The V and J ends lost 0 bases and 4 bases, in that order; junction bases with no gene match: 4. Germline CDR1 SGHNT, CDR2 YENEEA. The DNA of the CDR3 is TGTGCCAGCAGCTTAGAAGCGGGAGGTAGTTACAATGAGCAGTTCTTC. Its protein is CASSLEAGGSYNEQFF.

The V call is TRBV5-1, the J call TRBJ1-2; possibly TRBD1 for D (6 bases). Trimming removed 5 bases at V and 4 bases at J, with 18 bases between. The CDR3 length is 15 residues. Germline V CDR1 and CDR2: SGHRS, YFSETQ. This CDR3 reads CASSFTGRGVYGYTF. CDR3 nucleotides: TGCGCCAGCAGTTTTACAGGGAGGGGGGTCTATGGCTACACCTTC.

This chain uses TRBV27 with TRBJ1-6; D is perhaps TRBD1 (6 bases). CDR1 is MNHEY, CDR2 SMNVEV, per germline (reference sequence). Trimming cost V 5 bases and J 4 bases, with 18 bases left between them. The CDR3 has 17 residues. This chain's CDR3 is CASSGAGVRGYNSPLHF. For the CDR3, the DNA is TGTGCCAGCAGTGGAGCAGGGGTCCGAGGATATAATTCACCCCTCCACTTT.

V is TRBV24-1 and J is TRBJ1-5; D is uncertain. Germline values: CDR1 KGHDR, CDR2 SFDVKD. Between the trimmed V and J ends, which lost 3 bases and 0 bases, there was a span of 5 bases. The CDR3 sequence is 14 residues long. The CDR3 here is CATSDLLSNQPQHF. The CDR3 nucleotides read TGTGCCACCAGTGATCTTCTTAGCAATCAGCCCCAGCATTTT.

The chain recombines TRBV10-3 with TRBJ1-3, with D perhaps TRBD1 (5 bases). The CDR3 covers 13 residues. Between the trimmed V and J ends, which lost 9 bases and 3 bases, there was a span of 12 bases. The germline V gene encodes CDR1 ENHRY and CDR2 SYGVKD. The CDR3 loop is CAIAGYVGNTIYF. The CDR3 coding sequence is TGTGCCATTGCAGGGTATGTTGGAAACACCATATATTTT.

On this clone itself: Other DNA sequences in the sample encode the same CDR3. This sequence joins TRBV6-5 and TRBJ2-7, with TRBD1 matching 11 bases. This CDR3 comprises 13 residues. From germline, CDR1 is MNHEY and CDR2 SVGAGI. The junction had 4 bases not matched to a gene; V was cut back by 8 bases and J by 4 bases. This CDR3 is CASRDRGTYEQYF. The DNA of the CDR3 is TGTGCCAGCCGGGACAGGGGGACTTACGAGCAGTACTTC.

V is TRBV6-5 and J is TRBJ1-2; D might be TRBD1 (5 bases). This CDR3 is 13 amino acids long. Germline assignment: CDR1 MNHEY and CDR2 SVGAGI. Trimming removed 0 bases from V and 8 bases from J, with 10 bases in between. The CDR3 DNA follows: TGTGCCAGCAGTTACTCGGCCAGGGTCGGCTACACCTTC. Translation gives CASSYSARVGYTF.

The chain uses TRBV5-6 and TRBJ1-5, with 9 bases lining up with TRBD1. The CDR3 covers 14 residues. The V and J ends lost 4 bases and 7 bases, in that order; junction bases with no gene match: 6. The germline CDR1 and CDR2 sequences are SGHDT and YYEEEE. CDR3 coding DNA: TGTGCCAGCAGCGAAGACAGGGGGAGGCAGCCCCAGCATTTT. Its protein product is CASSEDRGRQPQHF.

The chain carries TRBV5-1 and TRBJ2-3, with TRBD2 as a possible D gene (6 bases). Between the trimmed V and J ends, which lost 3 bases and 0 bases, there was a span of 8 bases. Germline V lookup: CDR1 SGHRS, CDR2 YFSETQ. The CDR3 loop spans 14 amino acids. This chain's CDR3 is CASSWGGSTDTQYF. In DNA form, the CDR3 reads TGCGCCAGCAGCTGGGGAGGAAGCACAGATACGCAGTATTTT.

The rearrangement joins TRBV19 to TRBJ1-4, with D unclear. The germline V gene encodes CDR1 LNHDA and CDR2 SQIVND (reference sequence). Deletions cut 3 bases from V and 0 bases from J, with 11 bases between. This CDR3 spans 16 amino acids. The CDR3 DNA follows: TGTGCCAGTAGTATCCCTGGCGGATCAACTAATGAAAAACTGTTTTTT. Amino acids: CASSIPGGSTNEKLFF.

The rearrangement joins TRBV25-1 to TRBJ1-1; TRBD1 agrees at 7 bases. Looked up from germline, CDR1 is MGHDK and CDR2 is SYGVNS. This CDR3 is built from 13 residues. Germline trimming cut 8 bases from V and 4 bases from J; bases unmatched to any gene: 7. CDR3 sequence reads: CASSRQGVTEAFF. For the CDR3, the DNA is TGTGCCAGCTCAAGACAGGGAGTCACTGAAGCTTTCTTT. Based on the CDR3 plus reference TRBV25-1 and TRBJ1-1, the full variable domain is EADIYQTPRYLVIGTGKKITLECSQTMGHDKMYWYQQDPGMELHLIHYSYGVNSTEKGDLSSESTVSRIRTEHFPLTLESARPSHTSQYLCASSRQGVTEAFFGQGTRLTVV.

The chain combines TRBV29-1 with TRBJ2-1, with TRBD1 identical over 7 bases. The V and J ends lost 3 bases and 12 bases, in that order; junction bases with no gene match: 2. This CDR3 spans 10 amino acids. The V gene's germline CDR1 is SQVTM and CDR2 ANQGSEA. The CDR3 is CSVDGDRQFF. The CDR3 DNA sequence: TGCAGCGTTGACGGGGACAGGCAGTTCTTC.